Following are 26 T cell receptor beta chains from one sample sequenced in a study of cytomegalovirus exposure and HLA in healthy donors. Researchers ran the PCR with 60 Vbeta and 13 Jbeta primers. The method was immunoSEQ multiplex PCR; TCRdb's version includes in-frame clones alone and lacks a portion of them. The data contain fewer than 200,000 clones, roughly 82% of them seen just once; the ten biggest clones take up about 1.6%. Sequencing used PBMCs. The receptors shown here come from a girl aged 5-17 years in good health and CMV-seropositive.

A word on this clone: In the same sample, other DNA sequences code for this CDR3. Here the CDR3 reads CSARNTEAFF. Here the CDR3 DNA reads TGCAGCGCCCGGAACACTGAAGCTTTCTTT. V is TRBV29-1 and J is TRBJ1-1; D remains unclear. Trimming shortened V by 7 bases and J by 1 base, and 4 bases separated the two germline ends. The CDR3 has 10 amino acids. Germline loops: CDR1 SQVTM, CDR2 ANQGSEA.

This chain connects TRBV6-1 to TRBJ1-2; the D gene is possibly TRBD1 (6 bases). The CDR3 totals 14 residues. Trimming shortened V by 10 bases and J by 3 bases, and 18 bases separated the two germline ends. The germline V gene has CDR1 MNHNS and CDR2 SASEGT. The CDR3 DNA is TGTGCCACCGAGCTAGACAGGAGCTACTATGGCTACACCTTC. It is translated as CATELDRSYYGYTF.

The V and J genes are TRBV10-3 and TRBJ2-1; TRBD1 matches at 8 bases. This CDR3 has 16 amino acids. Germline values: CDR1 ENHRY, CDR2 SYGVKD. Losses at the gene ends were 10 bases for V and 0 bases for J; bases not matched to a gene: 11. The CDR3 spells CATLSGQAPSYNEQFF. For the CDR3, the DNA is TGTGCCACCCTTTCGGGACAGGCCCCCTCCTACAATGAGCAGTTCTTC.

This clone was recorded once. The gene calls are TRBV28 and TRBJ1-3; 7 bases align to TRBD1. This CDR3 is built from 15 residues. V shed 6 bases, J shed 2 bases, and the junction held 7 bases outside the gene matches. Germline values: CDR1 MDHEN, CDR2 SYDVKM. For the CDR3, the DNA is TGTGCCAGCAGGCAAACAGGGACAGCTGGAAACACCATATATTTT. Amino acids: CASRQTGTAGNTIYF.

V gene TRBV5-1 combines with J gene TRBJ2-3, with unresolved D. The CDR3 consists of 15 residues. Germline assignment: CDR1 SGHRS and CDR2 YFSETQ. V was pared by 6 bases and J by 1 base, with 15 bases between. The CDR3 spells CASTRGPQGTDTQYF. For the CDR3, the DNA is TGCGCCAGCACAAGAGGTCCGCAAGGCACAGATACGCAGTATTTT. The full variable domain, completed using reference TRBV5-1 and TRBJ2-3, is KAGVTQTPRYLIKTRGQQVTLSCSPISGHRSVSWYQQTPGQGLQFLFEYFSETQRNKGNFPGRFSGRQFSNSRSEMNVSTLELGDSALYLCASTRGPQGTDTQYFGPGTRLTVL.

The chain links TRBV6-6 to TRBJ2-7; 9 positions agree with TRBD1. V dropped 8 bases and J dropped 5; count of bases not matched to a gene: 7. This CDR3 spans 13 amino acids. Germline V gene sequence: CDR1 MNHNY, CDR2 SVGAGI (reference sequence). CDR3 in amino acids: CASGDREADEQYF. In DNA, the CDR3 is TGTGCCAGCGGGGACAGGGAAGCTGACGAGCAGTACTTC.

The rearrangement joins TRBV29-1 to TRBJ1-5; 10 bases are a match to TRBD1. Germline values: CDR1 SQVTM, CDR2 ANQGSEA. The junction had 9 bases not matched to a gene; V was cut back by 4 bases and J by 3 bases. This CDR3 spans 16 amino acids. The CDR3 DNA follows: TGCAGCGTTGTAGACTGGGACAGGGGAAACAATCAGCCCCAGCATTTT. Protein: CSVVDWDRGNNQPQHF. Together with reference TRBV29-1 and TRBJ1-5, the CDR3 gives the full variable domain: SAVISQKPSRDICQRGTSLTIQCQVDSQVTMMFWYRQQPGQSLTLIATANQGSEATYESGFVIDKFPISRPNLTFSTLTVSNMSPEDSSIYLCSVVDWDRGNNQPQHFGDGTRLSIL.

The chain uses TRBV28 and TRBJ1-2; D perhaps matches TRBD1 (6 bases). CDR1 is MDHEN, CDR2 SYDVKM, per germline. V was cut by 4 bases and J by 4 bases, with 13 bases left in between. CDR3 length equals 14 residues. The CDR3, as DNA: TGTGCCAGCAGTTCGATACAGGGCCCCTATGGCTACACCTTC. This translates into CASSSIQGPYGYTF.

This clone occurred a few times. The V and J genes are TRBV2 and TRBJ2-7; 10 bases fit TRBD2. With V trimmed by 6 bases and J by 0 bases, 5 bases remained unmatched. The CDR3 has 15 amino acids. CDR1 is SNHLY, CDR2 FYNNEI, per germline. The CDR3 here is CASSPLAGDSYEQYF. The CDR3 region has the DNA TGTGCCAGCAGCCCTCTAGCGGGGGACTCCTACGAGCAGTACTTC.

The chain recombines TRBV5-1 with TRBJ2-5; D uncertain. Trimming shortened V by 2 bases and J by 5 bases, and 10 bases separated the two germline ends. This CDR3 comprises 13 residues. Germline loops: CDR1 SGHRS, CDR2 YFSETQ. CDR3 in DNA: TGCGCCAGCAGCTTCGGGTTAGGCGAGACCCAGTACTTC. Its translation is CASSFGLGETQYF.

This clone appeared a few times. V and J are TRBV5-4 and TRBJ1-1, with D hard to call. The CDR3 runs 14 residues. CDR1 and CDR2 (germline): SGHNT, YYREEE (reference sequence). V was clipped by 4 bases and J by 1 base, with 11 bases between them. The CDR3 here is CASSTRRGNTEAFF. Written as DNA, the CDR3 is TGTGCCAGCAGCACGAGACGGGGGAACACTGAAGCTTTCTTT.

This CDR3 reads CASSINRDRGVNSNQPQHF. The CDR3 DNA is TGTGCCAGTTCGATAAACCGGGACAGGGGGGTCAATAGCAATCAGCCCCAGCATTTT. This sequence joins TRBV19 and TRBJ1-5; 11 nucleotides align to TRBD1. The CDR3 loop spans 19 amino acids. In germline, CDR1 is LNHDA, CDR2 SQIVND (reference sequence). The V gene end was trimmed by 8 bases and the J gene end by 0 bases; junction bases not matched to a gene: 15.

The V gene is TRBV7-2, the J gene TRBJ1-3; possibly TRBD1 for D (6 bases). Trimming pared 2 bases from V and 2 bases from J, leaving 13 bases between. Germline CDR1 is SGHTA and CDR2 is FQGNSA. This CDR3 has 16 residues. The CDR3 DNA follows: TGTGCCAGCAGCTTATTTGGAGGACAGCCTGGAAACACCATATATTTT. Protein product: CASSLFGGQPGNTIYF.

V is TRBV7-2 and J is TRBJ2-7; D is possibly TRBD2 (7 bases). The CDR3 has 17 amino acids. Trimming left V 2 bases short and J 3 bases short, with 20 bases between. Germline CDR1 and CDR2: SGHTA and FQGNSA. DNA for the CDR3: TGTGCCAGCAGCTTAAATGAGGTACCGGGGGGCTACTACGAGCAGTACTTC. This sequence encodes CASSLNEVPGGYYEQYF.

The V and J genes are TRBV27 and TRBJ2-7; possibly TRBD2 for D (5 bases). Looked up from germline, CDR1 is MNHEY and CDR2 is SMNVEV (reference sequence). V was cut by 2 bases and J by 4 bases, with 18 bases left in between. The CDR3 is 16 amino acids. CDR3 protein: CASSLGLRAHRYEQYF. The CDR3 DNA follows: TGTGCCAGCAGTTTAGGACTTAGGGCCCACCGTTACGAGCAGTACTTC.

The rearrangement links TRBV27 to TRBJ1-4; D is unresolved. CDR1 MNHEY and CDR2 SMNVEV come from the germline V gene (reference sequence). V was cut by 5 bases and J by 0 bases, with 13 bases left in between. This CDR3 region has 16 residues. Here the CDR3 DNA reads TGTGCCAGCAGTCCAGGACTGACTGCAACTAATGAAAAACTGTTTTTT. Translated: CASSPGLTATNEKLFF.

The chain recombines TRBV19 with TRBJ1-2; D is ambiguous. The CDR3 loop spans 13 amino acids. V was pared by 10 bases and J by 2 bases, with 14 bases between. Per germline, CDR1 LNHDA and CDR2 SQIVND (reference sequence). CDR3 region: CATTGRQNYGYTF. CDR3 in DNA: TGTGCCACGACGGGTCGTCAAAACTATGGCTACACCTTC.

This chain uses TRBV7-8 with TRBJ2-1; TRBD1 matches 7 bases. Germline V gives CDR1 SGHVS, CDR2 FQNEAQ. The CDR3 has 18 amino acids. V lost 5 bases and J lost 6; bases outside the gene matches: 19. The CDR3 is CASSPLPTGAVGGNEQFF. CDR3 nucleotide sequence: TGTGCCAGCAGCCCATTACCTACAGGGGCAGTAGGGGGCAATGAGCAGTTCTTC.

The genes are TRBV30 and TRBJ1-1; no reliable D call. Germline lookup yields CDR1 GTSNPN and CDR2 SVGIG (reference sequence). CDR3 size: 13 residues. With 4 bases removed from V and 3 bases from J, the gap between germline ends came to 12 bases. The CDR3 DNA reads TGTGCCTGGAAGGAGGGAGAAGACACTGAAGCTTTCTTT. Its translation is CAWKEGEDTEAFF.

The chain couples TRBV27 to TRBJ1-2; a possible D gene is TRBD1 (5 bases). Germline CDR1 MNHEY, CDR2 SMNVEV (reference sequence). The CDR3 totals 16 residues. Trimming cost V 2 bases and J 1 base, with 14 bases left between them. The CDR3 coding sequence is TGTGCCAGCAGTTTAAGTGGCCAGGGTTATAACTATGGCTACACCTTC. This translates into CASSLSGQGYNYGYTF.

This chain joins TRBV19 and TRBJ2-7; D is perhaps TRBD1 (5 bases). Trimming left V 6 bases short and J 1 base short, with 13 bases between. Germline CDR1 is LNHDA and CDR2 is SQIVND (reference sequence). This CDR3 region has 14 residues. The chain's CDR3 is CASRYRTESYEQYF. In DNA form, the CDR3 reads TGTGCCAGTAGATACAGGACGGAATCCTACGAGCAGTACTTC.

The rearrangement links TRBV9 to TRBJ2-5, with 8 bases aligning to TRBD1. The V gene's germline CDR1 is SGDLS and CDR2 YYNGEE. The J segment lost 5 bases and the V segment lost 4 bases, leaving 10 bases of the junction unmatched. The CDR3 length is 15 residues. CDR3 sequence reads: CASSPRDRHWETQYF. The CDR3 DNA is TGTGCCAGCAGCCCTAGGGACAGGCATTGGGAGACCCAGTACTTC.

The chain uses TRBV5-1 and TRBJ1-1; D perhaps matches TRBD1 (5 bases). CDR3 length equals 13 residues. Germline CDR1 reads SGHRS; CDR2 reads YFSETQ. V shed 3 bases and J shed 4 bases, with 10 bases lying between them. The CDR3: CASSSETVTEAFF. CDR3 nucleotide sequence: TGCGCCAGCAGCTCGGAGACAGTCACTGAAGCTTTCTTT.

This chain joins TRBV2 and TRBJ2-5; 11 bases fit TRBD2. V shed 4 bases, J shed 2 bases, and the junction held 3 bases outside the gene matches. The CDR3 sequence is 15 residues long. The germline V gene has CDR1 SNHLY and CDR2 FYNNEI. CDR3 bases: TGTGCCAGCAGTGGGGGACTAGCGGTACAAGAGACCCAGTACTTC. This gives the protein CASSGGLAVQETQYF.

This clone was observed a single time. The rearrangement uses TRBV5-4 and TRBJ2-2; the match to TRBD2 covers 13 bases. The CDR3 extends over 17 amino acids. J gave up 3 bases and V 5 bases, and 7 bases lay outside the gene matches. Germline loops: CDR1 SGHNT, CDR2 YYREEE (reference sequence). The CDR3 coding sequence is TGTGCCAGCAGTCGCGGGACTAGCGGGATAGACACCGGGGAGCTGTTTTTT. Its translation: CASSRGTSGIDTGELFF. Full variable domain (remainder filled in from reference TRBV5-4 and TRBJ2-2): ETGVTQSPTHLIKTRGQQVTLRCSSQSGHNTVSWYQQALGQGPQFIFQYYREEENGRGNFPPRFSGLQFPNYSSELNVNALELDDSALYLCASSRGTSGIDTGELFFGEGSRLTVL.

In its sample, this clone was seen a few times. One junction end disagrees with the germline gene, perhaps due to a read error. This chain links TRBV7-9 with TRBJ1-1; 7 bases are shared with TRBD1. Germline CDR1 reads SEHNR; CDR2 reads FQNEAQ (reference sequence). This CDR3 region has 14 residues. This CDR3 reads CASRLGGLNTEAFF. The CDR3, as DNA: TGTGCCAGCAGGTTAGGGGGCCTGAACACTGAAGCTTTCTTT.